Listed here is a single T cell receptor beta chain. The entry originates in a study of blood T cell repertoires in COVID-19. This CDR3 comprises 14 residues. Germline V gene sequence: CDR1 MDHEN, CDR2 SYDVKM. V lost 7 bases and J lost 7; bases outside the gene matches: 10. Using immunoSEQ multiplex PCR, the repertoire was profiled, and TCRdb retains in-frame clones only, with some absent. The repertoire has about 140,000 clones, 65% to 80% of them found once; the top ten carry around 13%. The V gene is TRBV28, the J gene TRBJ1-2, with 9 bases matching TRBD1. Sequenced: peripheral blood. The source of this sequence is an elderly man with acute or convalescent COVID-19. The CDR3 DNA sequence: TGTGCCAGCAAACCCGGGACAGGGAGAAGTGGCTACACCTTC. Its translation is CASKPGTGRSGYTF.